This TCR beta chain was obtained from a study of blood T cell repertoires in COVID-19. Losses at the gene ends were 6 bases for V and 3 bases for J; bases not matched to a gene: 6. The CDR3 has 14 amino acids. CDR1 is SQVTM, CDR2 ANQGSEA, per germline. This clone has just one count. This table comes from immunoSEQ multiplex PCR, and its TCRdb copy is limited to in-frame clones, with some not included. The sample lists roughly 150,000 clones; approximately 84% were seen once. The clonotype was recovered from a woman aged 18 to 35 who had been exposed to COVID-19. Sequencing was carried out using PBMCs or T cells enriched from blood (not recorded which). The V call is TRBV29-1, the J call TRBJ2-7; TRBD2 matches at 12 bases. The CDR3 DNA follows: TGCAGCGTCCAAGGGACTAGCGGGTTCTACGAGCAGTACTTC. Encoded protein: CSVQGTSGFYEQYF.